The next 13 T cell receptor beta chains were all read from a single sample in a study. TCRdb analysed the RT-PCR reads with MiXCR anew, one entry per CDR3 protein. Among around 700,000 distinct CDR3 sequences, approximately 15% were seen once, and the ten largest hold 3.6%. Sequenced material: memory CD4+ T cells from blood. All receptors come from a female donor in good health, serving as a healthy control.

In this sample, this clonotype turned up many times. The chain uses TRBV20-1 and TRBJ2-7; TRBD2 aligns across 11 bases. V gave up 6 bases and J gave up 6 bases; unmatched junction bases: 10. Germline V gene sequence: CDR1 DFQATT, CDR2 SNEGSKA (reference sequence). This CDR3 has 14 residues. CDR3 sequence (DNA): TGCAGTGCCCGACCTGGACTAGCGGGTCTCGAGCAGTACTTC. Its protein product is CSARPGLAGLEQYF.

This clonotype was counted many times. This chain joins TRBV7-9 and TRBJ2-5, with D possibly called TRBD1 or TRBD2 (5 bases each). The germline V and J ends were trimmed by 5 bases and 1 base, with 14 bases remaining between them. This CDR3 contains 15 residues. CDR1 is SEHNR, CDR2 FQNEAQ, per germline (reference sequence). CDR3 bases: TGTGCCAGCAGCCTCCGGGACGGACTCCAAGAGACCCAGTACTTC. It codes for CASSLRDGLQETQYF. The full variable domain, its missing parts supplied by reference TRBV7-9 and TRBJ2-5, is DTGVSQNPRHKITKRGQNVTFRCDPISEHNRLYWYRQTLGQGPEFLTYFQNEAQLEKSRLLSDRFSAERPKGSFSTLEIQRTEQGDSAMYLCASSLRDGLQETQYFGPGTRLLVL.

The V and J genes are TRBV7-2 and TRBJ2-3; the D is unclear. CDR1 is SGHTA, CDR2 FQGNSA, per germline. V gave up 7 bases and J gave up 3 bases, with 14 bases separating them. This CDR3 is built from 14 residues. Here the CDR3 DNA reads TGTGCCAGCACCATTCCGTTCTTGACAGATACGCAGTATTTT. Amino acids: CASTIPFLTDTQYF.

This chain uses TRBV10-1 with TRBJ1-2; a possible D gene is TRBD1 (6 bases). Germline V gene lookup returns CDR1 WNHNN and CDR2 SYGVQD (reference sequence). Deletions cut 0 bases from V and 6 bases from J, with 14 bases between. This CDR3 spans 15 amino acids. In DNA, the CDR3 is TGCGCCAGCAGTGAGTCCGGACAGAAACTAAATGGCTACACCTTC. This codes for CASSESGQKLNGYTF.

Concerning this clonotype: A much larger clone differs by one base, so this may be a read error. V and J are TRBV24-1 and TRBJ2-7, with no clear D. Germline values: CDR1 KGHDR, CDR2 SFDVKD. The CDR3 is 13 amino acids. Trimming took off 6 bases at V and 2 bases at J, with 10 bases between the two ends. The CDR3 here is CATSHLTTYEQYF. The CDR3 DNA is TGTGCCACCAGTCATCTGACAACCTACGAGCAGTACTTC.

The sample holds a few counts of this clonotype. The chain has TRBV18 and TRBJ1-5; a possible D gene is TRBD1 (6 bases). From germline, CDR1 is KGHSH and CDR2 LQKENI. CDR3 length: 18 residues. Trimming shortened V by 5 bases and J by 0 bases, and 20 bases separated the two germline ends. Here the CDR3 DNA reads TGTGCCAGCTCATCCTTAGTCCAGGGGACAAATAGCAATCAGCCCCAGCATTTT. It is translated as CASSSLVQGTNSNQPQHF. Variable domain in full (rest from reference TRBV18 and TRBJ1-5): NAGVMQNPRHLVRRRGQEARLRCSPMKGHSHVYWYRQLPEEGLKFMVYLQKENIIDESGMPKERFSAEFPKEGPSILRIQQVVRGDSAAYFCASSSLVQGTNSNQPQHFGDGTRLSIL.

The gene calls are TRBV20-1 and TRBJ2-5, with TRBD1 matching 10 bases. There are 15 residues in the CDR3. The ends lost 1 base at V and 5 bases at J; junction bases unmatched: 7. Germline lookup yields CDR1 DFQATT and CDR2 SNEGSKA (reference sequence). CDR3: CSARAWDRGGETQYF. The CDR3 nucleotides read TGCAGTGCTAGAGCCTGGGACAGGGGTGGGGAGACCCAGTACTTC.

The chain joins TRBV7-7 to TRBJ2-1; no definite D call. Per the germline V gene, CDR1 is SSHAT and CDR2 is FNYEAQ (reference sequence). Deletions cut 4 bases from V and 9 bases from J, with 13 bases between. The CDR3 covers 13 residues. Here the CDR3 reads CASSSQEAGEQFF. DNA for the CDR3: TGTGCCAGCAGCTCCCAAGAGGCCGGTGAGCAGTTCTTC.

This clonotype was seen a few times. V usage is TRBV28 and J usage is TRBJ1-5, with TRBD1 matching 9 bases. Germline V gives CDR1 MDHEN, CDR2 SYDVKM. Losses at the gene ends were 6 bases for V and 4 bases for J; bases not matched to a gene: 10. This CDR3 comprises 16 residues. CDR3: CASSPSNRGPNQPQHF. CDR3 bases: TGTGCCAGCAGCCCCTCGAACAGGGGGCCTAATCAGCCCCAGCATTTT.

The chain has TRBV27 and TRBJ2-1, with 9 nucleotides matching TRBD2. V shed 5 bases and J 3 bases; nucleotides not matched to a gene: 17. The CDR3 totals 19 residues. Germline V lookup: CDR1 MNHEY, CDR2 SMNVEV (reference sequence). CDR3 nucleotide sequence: TGTGCCAGCAGTCCGAACAAAACACCGGGACTAGCCAGCTACAATGAGCAGTTCTTC. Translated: CASSPNKTPGLASYNEQFF.

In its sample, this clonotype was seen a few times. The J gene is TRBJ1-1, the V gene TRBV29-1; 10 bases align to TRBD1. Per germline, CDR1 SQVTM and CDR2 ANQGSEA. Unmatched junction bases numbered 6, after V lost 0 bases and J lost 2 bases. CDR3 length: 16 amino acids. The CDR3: CSVEDKGTGVNTEAFF. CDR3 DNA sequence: TGCAGCGTTGAAGACAAGGGGACAGGGGTTAACACTGAAGCTTTCTTT.

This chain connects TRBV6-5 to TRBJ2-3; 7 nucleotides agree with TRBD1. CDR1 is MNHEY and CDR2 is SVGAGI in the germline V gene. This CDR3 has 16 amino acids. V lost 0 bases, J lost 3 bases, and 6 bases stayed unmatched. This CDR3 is CASSYSDRVSTDTQYF. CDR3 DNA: TGTGCCAGCAGTTACTCCGACAGGGTATCGACAGATACGCAGTATTTT.

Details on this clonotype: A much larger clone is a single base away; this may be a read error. The CDR3: CASGFTSSLFF. The CDR3 DNA follows: TGTGCCAGCGGATTTACTAGCTCCCTGTTCTTC. The chain links TRBV6-5 to TRBJ2-1, with D tentatively TRBD2 (6 bases). With 8 bases removed from V and 15 bases from J, the gap between germline ends came to 17 bases. This CDR3 has 11 residues. Germline lookup yields CDR1 MNHEY and CDR2 SVGAGI.